Only a few counts were recorded for the clone carrying this T cell receptor (beta chain). Clones were read by immunoSEQ multiplex PCR, and TCRdb kept only the in-frame ones, dropping some. The profile shows around 140,000 clones, 85% to 95% of them singletons. These data are taken from a study of T cell responses to AZD1222 COVID-19 vaccine. After removal of 2 bases from V and 14 bases from J, the junction contained 10 bases not matched to a gene. CDR1 is GTSNPN and CDR2 is SVGIG in the germline V gene (reference sequence). The CDR3 has 14 residues. The chain couples TRBV30 to TRBJ1-6; 9 nucleotides line up with TRBD1. The sequence came from an adult who received the AZD1222 COVID-19 vaccine. This specimen consisted of peripheral blood, obtained 28 days after the second AZD1222 dose. The DNA for the CDR3 is TGTGCCTGGAGTTCCGTGGGACAGGGACGAACCCTCCACTTT. Its translation: CAWSSVGQGRTLHF.